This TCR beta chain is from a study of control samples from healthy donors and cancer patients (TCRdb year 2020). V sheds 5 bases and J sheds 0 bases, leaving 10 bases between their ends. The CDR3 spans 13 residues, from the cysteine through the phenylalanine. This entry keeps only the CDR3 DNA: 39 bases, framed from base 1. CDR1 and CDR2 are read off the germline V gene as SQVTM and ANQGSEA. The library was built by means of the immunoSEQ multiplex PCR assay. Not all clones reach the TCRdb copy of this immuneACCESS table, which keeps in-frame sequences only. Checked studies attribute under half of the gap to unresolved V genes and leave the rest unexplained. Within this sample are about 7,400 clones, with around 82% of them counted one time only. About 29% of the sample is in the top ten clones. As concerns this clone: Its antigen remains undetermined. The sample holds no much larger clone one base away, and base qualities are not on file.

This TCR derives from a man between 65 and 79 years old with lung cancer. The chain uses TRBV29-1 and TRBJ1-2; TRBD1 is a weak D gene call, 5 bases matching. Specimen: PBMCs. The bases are TGCAGCGTTCGAGGGGCGGCTAACTATGGCTACACCTTC. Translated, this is CSVRGAANYGYTF.